Listed here is a single T cell receptor beta chain. Within the sample, other DNA sequences also encode this same CDR3. Germline values: CDR1 SQVTM, CDR2 ANQGSEA. The V gene lost 6 bases and the J gene lost 0 bases, with 11 bases spanning the gap. The CDR3 runs 13 residues. This record belongs to a study of shared clonotypes between healthy human individuals. Each replicate PCR on the sorted subsets used roughly 190 ng DNA (approximately 33,000 T cell genomes). Assay: immunoSEQ multiplex PCR; the TCRdb copy retains only in-frame clones and omits some. Of 780,000 or so clones listed, just under 75% were seen once; the top ten hold more than 1.5%.

Sample: memory CD4+ T cells sorted from blood. Subset here: CD45RA-negative fraction. This TCR came from a woman in her twenties or thirties in good health. This rearrangement joins TRBV29-1 to TRBJ1-1, with D maybe TRBD1 (6 bases). The CDR3 nucleotides read TGCAGCGTGGGACACCGCATGAACACTGAAGCTTTCTTT. Protein sequence: CSVGHRMNTEAFF.